The 13 T cell receptor beta chains given below trace back to one sample, sequenced in a study of post-analysis software for immune sequencing data. These TCRs' antigens remain unknown. General observations from the study: About five TRBV segments (TRBV5-6, TRBV5-1 and TRBV20-1 among them) occurred more frequently in patients than in controls.

Prepared TCR beta cDNA libraries contained unique molecular identifiers. One entry per CDR3 protein results from TCRdb running MiXCR on the PCR reads. The sample contains hundreds of thousands of distinct CDR3 sequences, 30% to 40% of which appear only once. Sequenced sample: blood. All receptors come from a girl aged 2-15 years with multiple sclerosis.

This clonotype has only a few counts. The chain uses TRBV28 and TRBJ2-3; the match to TRBD2 covers 10 bases. The germline CDR1 and CDR2 sequences are MDHEN and SYDVKM. This CDR3 contains 20 residues. Trimming cost V 4 bases and J 3 bases; bases outside gene matches: 19. For the CDR3, the DNA is TGTGCCAGCAGTTACCCAGGGGGCTTACCGGGACTAGCGTTTACAGATACGCAGTATTTT. Translation gives CASSYPGGLPGLAFTDTQYF.

This rearrangement joins TRBV7-2 to TRBJ2-7, with TRBD2 identical over 7 bases. J gave up 3 bases and V 1 base, and 6 bases lay outside the gene matches. CDR1 and CDR2 from the germline V gene are SGHTA and FQGNSA. The CDR3 sequence is 15 residues long. This CDR3 is CASSLEASGFYEQYF. In DNA form, the CDR3 reads TGTGCCAGCAGCTTAGAGGCTAGCGGATTCTACGAGCAGTACTTC. The full variable domain, its missing parts supplied by reference TRBV7-2 and TRBJ2-7, is GAGVSQSPSNKVTEKGKDVELRCDPISGHTALYWYRQSLGQGLEFLIYFQGNSAPDKSGLPSDRFSAERTGGSVSTLTIQRTQQEDSAVYLCASSLEASGFYEQYFGPGTRLTVT.

This clonotype appeared a few times. The V call is TRBV29-1, the J call TRBJ2-7; no clear D. Germline-derived CDR1 and CDR2 are SQVTM and ANQGSEA. CDR3 size: 16 residues. Trimming removed 4 bases from V and 0 bases from J, with 19 bases in between. The CDR3 coding sequence is TGCAGCGTTGGCCGCCGTGACACCAGGAGCTCCTACGAGCAGTACTTC. Protein: CSVGRRDTRSSYEQYF.

In its sample, this clonotype was seen a few times. The chain employs TRBV20-1 and TRBJ2-3, with 13 bases matching TRBD2. Per the germline V gene, CDR1 is DFQATT and CDR2 is SNEGSKA (reference sequence). V shed 3 bases and J 7 bases; nucleotides not matched to a gene: 4. CDR3 size: 14 residues. The CDR3 coding sequence is TGCAGTGCTAGCGAGGGACTAGCGGGAAATACGCAGTATTTT. Protein product: CSASEGLAGNTQYF.

This chain joins TRBV6-5 and TRBJ2-3; 7 nucleotides match TRBD2. The J segment lost 6 bases and the V segment lost 4 bases, leaving 16 bases of the junction unmatched. CDR1 and CDR2 from the germline V gene are MNHEY and SVGAGI. The CDR3 contains 17 residues. The CDR3 protein is CASSWEGAGVVADTQYF. The CDR3 DNA reads as TGTGCCAGCAGTTGGGAAGGGGCGGGAGTAGTTGCGGATACGCAGTATTTT.

V and J are TRBV12-3 or TRBV12-4 and TRBJ1-1; possibly TRBD1 for D (6 bases). The CDR3 runs 13 residues. V dropped 11 bases and J dropped 4 bases, with 17 bases sitting between them. CDR3 coding DNA: TGTGCCGGAGACGGGGGGCTGTGCACTGAAGCTTTCTTT. The encoded protein is CAGDGGLCTEAFF.

For this clonotype: A junction end diverges from the germline sequence, so it may reflect a read error. The CDR3 sequence is CACSMQGDYYEQYF. DNA of the CDR3: TGCGCCTGCAGCATGCAAGGGGACTACTACGAGCAGTACTTC. The rearrangement uses TRBV5-1 and TRBJ2-7; 7 nucleotides match TRBD2. The germline V gene has CDR1 SGHRS and CDR2 YFSETQ. This CDR3 has 14 residues.

This chain links TRBV4-1 with TRBJ2-7; no firm D call. The CDR3 consists of 14 residues. The ends were cut back, 0 bases at V and 4 bases at J, with 10 bases in the middle. Per germline, CDR1 MGHRA and CDR2 YSYEKL. CDR3 residues: CASSQDASTYEQYF. DNA for the CDR3: TGCGCCAGCAGCCAAGATGCGAGTACTTACGAGCAGTACTTC.

This clonotype has more than one count but fewer than ten. CDR3 DNA: TGTGCCAGCAGTTTCGGCCTCTACGAGCAGTACTTC. It translates to CASSFGLYEQYF. The V gene is TRBV12-3 or TRBV12-4, the J gene TRBJ2-7; D unresolved. The germline V and J ends were trimmed by 3 bases and 3 bases, with 6 bases remaining between them. CDR3 length: 12 amino acids.

Remarks on this clonotype: Relative to the germline gene, one junction end is altered; a read error may explain this. The chain employs TRBV10-3 and TRBJ2-3, with 8 bases fitting TRBD2. This CDR3 comprises 15 residues. In germline, CDR1 is ENHRY, CDR2 SYGVKD. The CDR3 is CATSGRAGVSDTQYF. As DNA, the CDR3 is TGTGCCACCAGTGGACGAGCGGGAGTATCGGATACGCAGTATTTT.

The chain joins TRBV24-1 to TRBJ2-5; 8 nucleotides match TRBD2. The germline V gene encodes CDR1 KGHDR and CDR2 SFDVKD. Trimming cost V 6 bases and J 1 base; bases outside gene matches: 9. This CDR3 is built from 16 residues. The CDR3 bases are TGTGCCACCAGTTCCATCTCGGGGGGGACCCAAGAGACCCAGTACTTC. Translated, it gives CATSSISGGTQETQYF.

For this clonotype: At one end the junction does not follow the germline gene, possibly because of a read error. The V and J genes are TRBV4-3 and TRBJ2-5; D is perhaps TRBD1 (6 bases). Germline V gene sequence: CDR1 LGHNA, CDR2 YSLEER. This CDR3 contains 15 residues. The CDR3 nucleotides read TGCGCCAGCACCCAAGACATTTTGGGGGCCGAGGAGCAGTACTTC. It yields the protein CASTQDILGAEEQYF.

This clonotype is termed medium-sized. V is TRBV7-6 and J is TRBJ2-7, with D tentatively TRBD2 (5 bases). Germline V gives CDR1 SGHVS, CDR2 FNYEAQ. V was cut by 1 base and J by 2 bases, with 18 bases left in between. The CDR3 is 17 residues long. This chain's CDR3 is CASSLVGGRGDTYEQYF. The CDR3 DNA reads TGTGCCAGCAGCTTAGTAGGAGGCCGGGGAGATACCTACGAGCAGTACTTC.